A selection of T cell receptor beta chains follows, all from one sample in a study of memory CD4+ T cells and cytomegalovirus serostatus. Data came from immunoSEQ multiplex PCR; TCRdb stores just in-frame clones and leaves some out. The table shows about 56,000 clones, with 82% occurring only once. Sample: memory CD4+ T cells from blood. The receptor set was obtained from an adult in good health and CMV-seronegative. The CDR3 runs from the conserved cysteine through the conserved F or W. D genes are given only for firm matches. Clone sizes are given selectively: once, few, many, or a class where the clone is expanded.

j_gene | abundance | d_gene | v_gene | CDR3nt | CDR3aa
TRBJ1-5 | NA | TRBD1 | TRBV28 | TGTGCCAGTAGACAGGGTTGGAGGAATGGGCCCCAGCATTTT | CASRQGWRNGPQHF
TRBJ2-2 | NA | NA | TRBV28 | TGTGCCAGCACTGCCCCGGGATCCGGGGAGCTGTTTTTT | CASTAPGSGELFF
TRBJ2-7 | NA | NA | TRBV6-6 | TGTGCCAGCAGCCCAACCTCCTACGAGCAGTACTTC | CASSPTSYEQYF
TRBJ1-2 | NA | NA | TRBV28 | TGTGCCAGCAGTCCAGGGCCCAGGGTTGGGGGCTACACCTTC | CASSPGPRVGGYTF
TRBJ2-3 | NA | NA | TRBV7-2 | TGTGCCAGCAGCCATGAGGGGCGGAGCACAGATACGCAGTATTTT | CASSHEGRSTDTQYF
TRBJ2-1 | NA | NA | TRBV6-1 | TGTGCCAGCAAGGACAGGGAGGGACGGAATGAGCAGTTCTTC | CASKDREGRNEQFF
TRBJ2-7 | NA | TRBD1 | TRBV28 | TGTGCCAGCAGTTTTCTGACAGGGGACTACGAGCAGTACTTC | CASSFLTGDYEQYF
TRBJ2-7 | NA | NA | TRBV7-2 | TGTGCCAGCAGCTTAGCTGGGACTGTCTCCTACGAGCAGTACTTC | CASSLAGTVSYEQYF
TRBJ2-5 | NA | NA | TRBV11-2 | TGTGCCAGCAGCTTTTTGTCCCAAGAGACCCAGTACTTC | CASSFLSQETQYF
TRBJ2-2 | NA | NA | TRBV7-3 | TGTGCCAGCAGCCCAATAGGGGGAAACACCGGGGAGCTGTTTTTT | CASSPIGGNTGELFF
TRBJ2-4 | NA | NA | TRBV7-2 | TGTGCCAGCAGCTTATATGGCAGCTCCTCCAAAAACATTCAGTACTTC | CASSLYGSSSKNIQYF
TRBJ1-2 | NA | NA | TRBV19 | TGTGCCAGTAGTAGATGGCGCGATGGCTACACCTTC | CASSRWRDGYTF
TRBJ1-3 | NA | TRBD1 | TRBV5-1 | TGCGCCAGCAGCTTGACCACAGGGGGCGGTGGCGACACCATATATTTT | CASSLTTGGGGDTIYF
TRBJ2-1 | NA | NA | TRBV5-4 | TGTGCCAGCAGCTTGAGTTCGGGGGATGAGCAGTTCTTC | CASSLSSGDEQFF
TRBJ1-6 | once | NA | TRBV2 | TGTGCCAGCAGCCACGGACAGAGCTCCTATAATTCACCCCTCCACTTT | CASSHGQSSYNSPLHF
TRBJ1-6 | NA | TRBD1 | TRBV18 | TGTGCCAGCTCCGAGGGACAGCTGGGGAGCTCCTATAATTCACCCCTCCACTTT | CASSEGQLGSSYNSPLHF
TRBJ2-3 | NA | TRBD2 | TRBV28 | TGTGCCAGCAGTTTAGGCGGGGGAGTCAGAGATACGCAGTATTTT | CASSLGGGVRDTQYF
TRBJ1-1 | NA | TRBD1 | TRBV7-8 | TGTGCCAGCAGAACCGACAGGGGGACTGAAGCTTTCTTT | CASRTDRGTEAFF
TRBJ1-5 | few | NA | TRBV6-5 | TGTGCCAGCAGCGGACAGCAAAATCAGCCCCAGCATTTT | CASSGQQNQPQHF
TRBJ2-2 | NA | NA | TRBV7-3 | TGTGCCAGCAGCTTAAATGTAGGAAACACCGGGGAGCTGTTTTTT | CASSLNVGNTGELFF
TRBJ2-5 | NA | TRBD2 | TRBV7-2 | TGTGCCAGCAGCTTAGGAGCGGGGCCTCAAGAGACCCAGTACTTC | CASSLGAGPQETQYF
TRBJ1-2 | few | NA | TRBV7-2 | TGTGCCAGCAGCTACGGCCGGGGCGGATATGGCTACACCTTC | CASSYGRGGYGYTF
TRBJ2-2 | NA | NA | TRBV5-8 | TGTGCCAGCAGCTTGGGGGGAAGGCCCGGGGAGCTGTTTTTT | CASSLGGRPGELFF
TRBJ1-1 | NA | NA | TRBV7-2 | TGTGCCAGCAGCTTAATACCTACTAGGGGTGGCACTGAAGCTTTCTTT | CASSLIPTRGGTEAFF
TRBJ2-7 | NA | TRBD1 | TRBV5-1 | TGCGCCAGCAGTTCGGGACAGCCCTACGAGCAGTACTTC | CASSSGQPYEQYF
TRBJ1-5 | once | TRBD1 | TRBV29-1 | TGCAGCGTTAGTGGGGAGGCAGGGGGCAGCAATCAGCCCCAGCATTTT | CSVSGEAGGSNQPQHF
TRBJ2-2 | NA | TRBD2 | TRBV7-3 | TGTGCCAGCAGCTTAATCGGGGGGGGCCACACCGGGGAGCTGTTTTTT | CASSLIGGGHTGELFF
TRBJ1-4 | NA | NA | TRBV11-2 | TGTGCCAGCAGCTTTCAGGGTGGCACTAATGAAAAACTGTTTTTT | CASSFQGGTNEKLFF
TRBJ1-2 | NA | TRBD1 | TRBV6-6 | TGTGCCAGCACCCAGACAGGGGGGTCTGGCTACACCTTC | CASTQTGGSGYTF
TRBJ2-2 | few | NA | TRBV11-2 | TGTGCCAGCAGCTTAGCTACAGGGTGGAACACCGGGGAGCTGTTTTTT | CASSLATGWNTGELFF
TRBJ1-6 | NA | NA | TRBV6-5 | TGTGCCAGCAGTTTATCTAGGGTCTTCTATAATTCACCCCTCCACTTT | CASSLSRVFYNSPLHF
TRBJ1-1 | NA | NA | TRBV12-5 | TGTGCTAGTGGTGAGTATGAGACCGGGGCGAGACATGAAGCTTTCTTT | CASGEYETGARHEAFF
TRBJ2-7 | NA | TRBD1 | TRBV4-1 | TGCGCCAGCAGCCAAGGCCTGAAAAGATCGGGACAGGGGAGCTCCTACGAGCAGTACTTC | CASSQGLKRSGQGSSYEQYF
TRBJ2-7 | few | NA | TRBV10-2 | TGCGCCAGCAGTCAGACAGGAACCTACGAGCAGTACTTC | CASSQTGTYEQYF
TRBJ2-7 | NA | TRBD1 | TRBV28 | TGTGCCAGCAGACCTTCAGGGGGTTCCTACGAGCAGTACTTC | CASRPSGGSYEQYF
TRBJ1-4 | few | NA | TRBV30 | TGTGCCTGGGGTGAGCGGAGTAATGAAAAACTGTTTTTT | CAWGERSNEKLFF
TRBJ1-1 | NA | TRBD1 | TRBV28 | TGTGCCAGCAGTGGGGACAGGAACACTGAAGCTTTCTTT | CASSGDRNTEAFF
TRBJ1-1 | NA | TRBD1 | TRBV4-1 | TGCGCCAGCAGCCAAGGATTGGGCGCAGGGGGCTCTGAAGCTTTCTTT | CASSQGLGAGGSEAFF
TRBJ2-7 | few | NA | TRBV2 | TGTGCCAGCAGAACAATTGCAAGCTACGAGCAGTACTTC | CASRTIASYEQYF
TRBJ2-2 | NA | NA | TRBV5-4 | TGTGCCAGCAGCTTCGGCGGGGAGCTGTTTTTT | CASSFGGELFF
TRBJ1-1 | NA | NA | TRBV27 | TGTGCCAGCAGTTCGGTGAGGACTGAAGCTTTCTTT | CASSSVRTEAFF
TRBJ1-2 | once | TRBD1 | TRBV9 | TGTGCCAGCAGCGCCCCGGGACAGGGGCTATTCGGCTATGGCTACACCTTC | CASSAPGQGLFGYGYTF
TRBJ2-1 | NA | TRBD2 | TRBV4-2 | TGTGCCAGCAGCCAAGATTCGTCTAGCGGGGGGCTAAGCTCCTACAATGAGCAGTTCTTC | CASSQDSSSGGLSSYNEQFF
TRBJ2-7 | NA | NA | TRBV2 | TGTGCCAGCGGCAGCTCCTACGAGCAGTACTTC | CASGSSYEQYF
TRBJ2-3 | NA | NA | TRBV14 | TGTGCCAGCAGCCAAGATCGTAGAACAGCCAGAGGCACAGATACGCAGTATTTT | CASSQDRRTARGTDTQYF
TRBJ2-2 | few | NA | TRBV11-2 | TGTGCCAGCAGCACGACCGGGTGGCCCGGGGAGCTGTTTTTT | CASSTTGWPGELFF
TRBJ2-4 | NA | TRBD2 | TRBV2 | TGTGCCAGCGGGGGACTAGCGGGGGCCAAAAACATTCAGTACTTC | CASGGLAGAKNIQYF
TRBJ1-1 | NA | NA | TRBV7-9 | TGTGCCAGCAGCCCCAGCGGGGGTTCGTCTGAAGCTTTCTTT | CASSPSGGSSEAFF
TRBJ1-3 | once | TRBD1 | TRBV30 | TGTGCCTGGCCTTTAGAGGCGACAGGGGAAGGAAACACCATATATTTT | CAWPLEATGEGNTIYF
TRBJ2-7 | NA | NA | TRBV4-2 | TGTGCCAGCAGCCAGGAACAGGGGGGGTCCTACGAGCAGTACTTC | CASSQEQGGSYEQYF
TRBJ1-2 | few | NA | TRBV6-4 | TGTGCCAGCAGTGACTCTGGCTATGGCTACACCTTC | CASSDSGYGYTF
TRBJ1-2 | NA | NA | TRBV4-2 | TGTGCCAGCAGCCAAGACGTACAGGACGGCTACACCTTC | CASSQDVQDGYTF
TRBJ2-5 | once | TRBD2 | TRBV19 | TGTGCCAGTAGTATTCGAGGTCTAGCGGGGGGCAACCAAGAGACCCAGTACTTC | CASSIRGLAGGNQETQYF
TRBJ1-6 | NA | NA | TRBV18 | TGTGCCAGCTCACCGCAAGGCGGGAGGGATTCACCCCTCCACTTT | CASSPQGGRDSPLHF
TRBJ1-5 | few | NA | TRBV30 | TGTGCCTGGAGTGTTAGGGGACAACTAAATCAGCCCCAGCATTTT | CAWSVRGQLNQPQHF
TRBJ2-2 | once | NA | TRBV6-5 | TGTGCCAGCAGTTACGACGGGAACACCGGGGAGCTGTTTTTT | CASSYDGNTGELFF
TRBJ1-6 | NA | NA | TRBV2 | TGTGCCAGCAGTGAAACTGGGTCTCGCAATTCACCCCTCCACTTT | CASSETGSRNSPLHF